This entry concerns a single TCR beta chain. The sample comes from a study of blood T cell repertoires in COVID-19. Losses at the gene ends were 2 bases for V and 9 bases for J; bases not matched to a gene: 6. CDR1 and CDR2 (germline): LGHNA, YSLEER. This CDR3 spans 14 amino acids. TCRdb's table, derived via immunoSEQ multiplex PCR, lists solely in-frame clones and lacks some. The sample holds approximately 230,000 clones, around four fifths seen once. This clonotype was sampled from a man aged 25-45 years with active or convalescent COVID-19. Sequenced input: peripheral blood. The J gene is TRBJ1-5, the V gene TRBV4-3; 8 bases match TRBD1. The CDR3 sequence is CASSQWTGSRPQHF. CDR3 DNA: TGCGCCAGCAGCCAATGGACAGGGAGTCGGCCCCAGCATTTT.